The 27 T cell receptor beta chains reported below all come from one sample, sequenced in a study of CD4 T cells in relation to SARS-CoV-2 and coronaviruses. The method was immunoSEQ multiplex PCR; TCRdb's version includes in-frame clones alone and lacks a portion of them. The repertoire holds 20,000 to 25,000 clones, with 72% as singletons. Their antigens are not known. Unexposed donor CD4+ T cells date from about 2011-2019, before the COVID-19 pandemic. The cells were cultured for around ten days before CD4+ T cells were isolated. Sequenced sample: CD4+ T cells from PBMCs, cultured in vitro. The receptor source for this set is a human donor in good health.

The rearrangement joins TRBV7-2 to TRBJ1-2; the D is unclear. Germline V gene lookup returns CDR1 SGHTA and CDR2 FQGNSA. The CDR3 length is 12 residues. V lost 5 bases and J 8 bases, leaving 12 bases between the germline ends. CDR3 region: CASSPTPGGYTF. The CDR3 DNA is TGTGCCAGCAGCCCTACCCCTGGGGGCTACACCTTC.

The genes are TRBV5-6 and TRBJ2-7, with TRBD1 matching over 12 bases. Trimming removed 1 base from V and 4 bases from J; junction bases left unmatched: 6. This CDR3 has 16 amino acids. The V gene's germline CDR1 is SGHDT and CDR2 YYEEEE. This CDR3 is CASSLRRDRGRYEQYF. CDR3 coding DNA: TGTGCCAGCAGCTTGCGGAGGGACAGGGGGCGGTACGAGCAGTACTTC.

This chain uses TRBV20-1 with TRBJ2-3; 11 nucleotides match TRBD2. Losses at the gene ends were 3 bases for V and 3 bases for J; bases not matched to a gene: 2. The CDR3 has 14 residues. Per the germline V gene, CDR1 is DFQATT and CDR2 is SNEGSKA (reference sequence). This CDR3 reads CSASPSGRTDTQYF. CDR3 in DNA: TGCAGTGCTAGTCCTAGCGGGAGGACAGATACGCAGTATTTT.

Regarding this clone: Additional DNA sequences in this sample encode the identical CDR3. CDR3 sequence: CASSPGSSGNTIYF. The CDR3, as DNA: TGTGCCAGTAGCCCCGGGAGCTCTGGAAACACCATATATTTT. This chain links TRBV6-2 or TRBV6-3 with TRBJ1-3, with D hard to call. Germline V lookup: CDR1 MNHEY, CDR2 SVGEGT. This CDR3 contains 14 residues. Deletions cut 9 bases from V and 0 bases from J, with 12 bases between.

The rearrangement joins TRBV7-9 to TRBJ2-3; D may correspond to TRBD1 or TRBD2 (5 bases each). CDR3 length: 14 amino acids. V gave up 8 bases and J gave up 0 bases, with 12 bases separating them. Germline V gene data show CDR1 as SEHNR and CDR2 as FQNEAQ (reference sequence). For the CDR3, the DNA is TGTGCCAGCGGGGGACGGGTAAGCACAGATACGCAGTATTTT. Amino acids: CASGGRVSTDTQYF.

The chain is built from TRBV19 and TRBJ2-2; D uncertain. This CDR3 contains 13 residues. Deletions cut 8 bases from V and 1 base from J, with 8 bases between. CDR1 and CDR2 from the germline V gene are LNHDA and SQIVND (reference sequence). The CDR3 DNA follows: TGTGCCAGTCGACCAGAGAACACCGGGGAGCTGTTTTTT. This encodes CASRPENTGELFF.

This rearrangement joins TRBV7-9 to TRBJ1-2; D uncertain. There are 14 residues in the CDR3. V dropped 4 bases and J dropped 5 bases, with 14 bases sitting between them. The germline V gene encodes CDR1 SEHNR and CDR2 FQNEAQ (reference sequence). The CDR3 coding sequence is TGTGCCAGCAGCTACGAAGCCTCTCCTTATGGCTACACCTTC. Its protein product is CASSYEASPYGYTF. The full variable domain, its missing parts supplied by reference TRBV7-9 and TRBJ1-2, is DTGVSQNPRHKITKRGQNVTFRCDPISEHNRLYWYRQTLGQGPEFLTYFQNEAQLEKSRLLSDRFSAERPKGSFSTLEIQRTEQGDSAMYLCASSYEASPYGYTFGSGTRLTVV.

This chain uses TRBV5-1 with TRBJ2-7; 12 bases map to TRBD1. The CDR3 is 15 amino acids. Germline-derived CDR1 and CDR2 are SGHRS and YFSETQ. V shed 3 bases and J 6 bases; nucleotides not matched to a gene: 7. The CDR3 loop reads CASSWSGTGGREQYF. The CDR3 DNA is TGCGCCAGCAGCTGGTCCGGGACAGGGGGCCGCGAGCAGTACTTC. The entire variable domain, with the rest obtained from reference TRBV5-1 and TRBJ2-7, is as follows: KAGVTQTPRYLIKTRGQQVTLSCSPISGHRSVSWYQQTPGQGLQFLFEYFSETQRNKGNFPGRFSGRQFSNSRSEMNVSTLELGDSALYLCASSWSGTGGREQYFGPGTRLTVT.

The CDR3, as DNA: TGTGCCTGGAGTGTACAAGGGAACACTGAAGCTTTCTTT. Amino acids: CAWSVQGNTEAFF. The chain is built from TRBV30 and TRBJ1-1; D unclear. This CDR3 is 13 amino acids long. Germline-derived CDR1 and CDR2 are GTSNPN and SVGIG (reference sequence). Trimming removed 0 bases at V and 1 base at J, with 6 bases between.

The chain uses TRBV4-3 and TRBJ1-2, with unresolved D. Germline CDR1 LGHNA, CDR2 YSLEER. The V end lost 1 base, the J end lost 5 bases, and 14 bases lay between the germline ends. The CDR3 extends over 15 amino acids. CDR3 region: CASSQAPGESYGYTF. CDR3 nucleotide sequence: TGCGCCAGCAGCCAAGCGCCTGGGGAGAGTTATGGCTACACCTTC.

About this clone itself: The junction departs from the called germline gene at one end, perhaps through a read error. The V gene is TRBV7-7, the J gene TRBJ2-2, with D perhaps TRBD1 (6 bases). This CDR3 comprises 14 residues. Germline CDR1 reads SSHAT; CDR2 reads FNYEAQ (reference sequence). The CDR3 here is CASSWTANTGELFF. The CDR3 DNA sequence: TGTGCTAGCAGCTGGACAGCGAACACCGGGGAGCTGTTTTTT.

DNA of the CDR3: TGTGCCAGTAGTACAACTATCAATGAGCAGTTCTTC. Translating it yields CASSTTINEQFF. The V gene is TRBV19, the J gene TRBJ2-1; D unresolved. Germline V lookup: CDR1 LNHDA, CDR2 SQIVND (reference sequence). V was clipped by 4 bases and J by 6 bases, with 7 bases between them. The CDR3 covers 12 residues.

V is TRBV2 and J is TRBJ1-1; tentatively, D is TRBD1 (5 bases). Trimming left V 4 bases short and J 1 base short, with 10 bases between. The CDR3 has 14 residues. Germline assignment: CDR1 SNHLY and CDR2 FYNNEI. DNA of the CDR3: TGTGCCAGCAGTGTGGCAGGGTCGAACACTGAAGCTTTCTTT. It encodes CASSVAGSNTEAFF.

As DNA, the CDR3 is TGTGCCAGCAGTTATAGGACAGGGTTCACAGATACGCAGTATTTT. Translated: CASSYRTGFTDTQYF. The V call is TRBV28, the J call TRBJ2-3; 8 nucleotides align to TRBD1. Per germline, CDR1 MDHEN and CDR2 SYDVKM. The CDR3 loop spans 15 amino acids. The junction had 5 bases not matched to a gene; V was cut back by 4 bases and J by 2 bases.

J is TRBJ2-2 and V is TRBV9, with D maybe TRBD1 (5 bases). CDR1 and CDR2 (germline): SGDLS, YYNGEE. This CDR3 has 12 amino acids. Trimming took off 3 bases at V and 5 bases at J, with 5 bases between the two ends. CDR3 DNA: TGTGCCAGCAGCGCAGGGACCGGGGAGCTGTTTTTT. Protein sequence: CASSAGTGELFF.

The V call is TRBV5-1, the J call TRBJ1-6, with TRBD1 matching over 12 bases. The CDR3 has 16 residues. The germline V gene has CDR1 SGHRS and CDR2 YFSETQ. V trimming: 1 base; J trimming: 7 bases; junction bases outside the gene matches: 3. In nucleotides, the CDR3 is TGCGCCAGCAGCTTGTGGGGACAGGGGGCGAATTCACCCCTCCACTTT. Its translation is CASSLWGQGANSPLHF.

This chain connects TRBV7-9 to TRBJ2-3, with 7 bases matching TRBD2. CDR3 length equals 16 residues. Per germline, CDR1 SEHNR and CDR2 FQNEAQ (reference sequence). The J segment lost 3 bases and the V segment lost 5 bases, leaving 11 bases of the junction unmatched. This chain's CDR3 is CASSPALALRTDTQYF. The CDR3 DNA follows: TGTGCCAGCAGCCCGGCACTAGCGTTGAGAACAGATACGCAGTATTTT.

This clone was counted only a few times. V gene TRBV7-2 combines with J gene TRBJ2-5, with 11 bases that match TRBD1. The CDR3 consists of 17 residues. From germline, CDR1 is SGHTA and CDR2 FQGNSA. The junction had 12 bases not matched to a gene; V was cut back by 5 bases and J by 4 bases. CDR3 bases: TGTGCCAGCAGCACCGCGGACAGGGGGCGATGGGGAGAGACCCAGTACTTC. Translating it yields CASSTADRGRWGETQYF. Full variable domain (missing parts from reference TRBV7-2 and TRBJ2-5): GAGVSQSPSNKVTEKGKDVELRCDPISGHTALYWYRQSLGQGLEFLIYFQGNSAPDKSGLPSDRFSAERTGGSVSTLTIQRTQQEDSAVYLCASSTADRGRWGETQYFGPGTRLLVL.

This clone showed up just once. The gene calls are TRBV7-2 and TRBJ2-1, with TRBD2 matching 7 bases. The V and J ends lost 4 bases and 5 bases, in that order; junction bases with no gene match: 11. The CDR3 loop spans 16 amino acids. The V gene's germline CDR1 is SGHTA and CDR2 FQGNSA. The CDR3 sequence: CASSSRSLAAHNEQFF. In DNA, the CDR3 is TGTGCCAGCAGCTCTCGATCCCTAGCGGCTCACAATGAGCAGTTCTTC. Supplemented by reference TRBV7-2 and TRBJ2-1, the full variable domain reads GAGVSQSPSNKVTEKGKDVELRCDPISGHTALYWYRQSLGQGLEFLIYFQGNSAPDKSGLPSDRFSAERTGGSVSTLTIQRTQQEDSAVYLCASSSRSLAAHNEQFFGPGTRLTVL.

J is TRBJ2-2 and V is TRBV6-2 or TRBV6-3; D unclear. The V and J ends lost 4 bases and 0 bases respectively, with 6 bases between them. This CDR3 region has 14 residues. CDR1 and CDR2 from the germline V gene are MNHEY and SVGEGT. CDR3 in DNA: TGTGCCAGCAGTTCCAGTTCGAACACCGGGGAGCTGTTTTTT. This translates into CASSSSSNTGELFF.

This rearrangement joins TRBV5-1 to TRBJ1-1, with 11 bases fitting TRBD1. Germline loops: CDR1 SGHRS, CDR2 YFSETQ. Trimming at V came to 0 bases and at J to 7 bases, leaving 5 bases not matched to a gene. This CDR3 contains 15 residues. The CDR3 bases are TGCGCCAGCAGCTTGGGGACAGGGGGCCTACATGAAGCTTTCTTT. This translates into CASSLGTGGLHEAFF.

This clone occurred a few times. The rearrangement joins TRBV4-2 to TRBJ1-5; D call uncertain. Germline values: CDR1 LGHNA, CDR2 YNFKEQ. The ends were cut back, 1 base at V and 0 bases at J, with 13 bases in the middle. The CDR3 has 17 amino acids. Here the CDR3 DNA reads TGTGCCAGCAGCCAAGGGGGTATCCGTTATAGCAATCAGCCCCAGCATTTT. Translating it yields CASSQGGIRYSNQPQHF.

A remark on this clone: This specimen includes other DNA sequences encoding the same CDR3. The chain combines TRBV3-1 (or the pseudogene TRBV3-2) with TRBJ1-5; D not certain. The CDR3 is made up of 12 amino acids. Per the germline V gene, CDR1 is LGHDT and CDR2 is YNNKEL (reference sequence). The V end lost 1 base, the J end lost 9 bases, and 7 bases lay between the germline ends. Here the CDR3 reads CASSQGASPQHF. The CDR3 DNA reads TGTGCCAGCAGCCAAGGCGCTTCGCCCCAGCATTTT.

The chain uses TRBV7-9 and TRBJ2-5; no clear D gene. The CDR3 contains 13 residues. The germline V gene has CDR1 SEHNR and CDR2 FQNEAQ (reference sequence). Trimming removed 1 base from V and 4 bases from J, with 7 bases in between. CDR3 sequence (DNA): TGTGCCAGCAGCTTAGTTCAGTTAGAGACCCAGTACTTC. This sequence encodes CASSLVQLETQYF.

The chain uses TRBV7-2 and TRBJ2-7, with TRBD2 matching 8 bases. The germline gives CDR1 SGHTA, CDR2 FQGNSA. CDR3 size: 14 residues. Trimming cost V 1 base and J 5 bases; bases outside gene matches: 4. The CDR3 nucleotides read TGTGCCAGCAGCTTAGGAATAGCGGGGCACGAGCAGTACTTC. The encoded protein is CASSLGIAGHEQYF. Drawing the rest from reference TRBV7-2 and TRBJ2-7, the complete variable domain is GAGVSQSPSNKVTEKGKDVELRCDPISGHTALYWYRQSLGQGLEFLIYFQGNSAPDKSGLPSDRFSAERTGGSVSTLTIQRTQQEDSAVYLCASSLGIAGHEQYFGPGTRLTVT.

The rearrangement joins TRBV7-8 to TRBJ2-1; 8 positions agree with TRBD2. V was pared by 1 base and J by 3 bases, with 2 bases of the junction left unmatched. Germline V lookup: CDR1 SGHVS, CDR2 FQNEAQ. The CDR3 covers 15 residues. The CDR3 DNA reads TGTGCCAGCAGCTTAGGGACTAGCAACTACAATGAGCAGTTCTTC. It is translated as CASSLGTSNYNEQFF. The entire variable domain, with the rest obtained from reference TRBV7-8 and TRBJ2-1, is as follows: GAGVSQSPRYKVAKRGQDVALRCDPISGHVSLFWYQQALGQGPEFLTYFQNEAQLDKSGLPSDRFFAERPEGSVSTLKIQRTQQEDSAVYLCASSLGTSNYNEQFFGPGTRLTVL.

This chain uses TRBV4-2 with TRBJ1-2; D is ambiguous. V was pared by 1 base and J by 6 bases, with 9 bases between. CDR3 length: 13 residues. Germline values: CDR1 LGHNA, CDR2 YNFKEQ. CDR3 region: CASSQVESHGYTF. The CDR3 coding sequence is TGTGCCAGCAGCCAAGTCGAAAGCCATGGCTACACCTTC.